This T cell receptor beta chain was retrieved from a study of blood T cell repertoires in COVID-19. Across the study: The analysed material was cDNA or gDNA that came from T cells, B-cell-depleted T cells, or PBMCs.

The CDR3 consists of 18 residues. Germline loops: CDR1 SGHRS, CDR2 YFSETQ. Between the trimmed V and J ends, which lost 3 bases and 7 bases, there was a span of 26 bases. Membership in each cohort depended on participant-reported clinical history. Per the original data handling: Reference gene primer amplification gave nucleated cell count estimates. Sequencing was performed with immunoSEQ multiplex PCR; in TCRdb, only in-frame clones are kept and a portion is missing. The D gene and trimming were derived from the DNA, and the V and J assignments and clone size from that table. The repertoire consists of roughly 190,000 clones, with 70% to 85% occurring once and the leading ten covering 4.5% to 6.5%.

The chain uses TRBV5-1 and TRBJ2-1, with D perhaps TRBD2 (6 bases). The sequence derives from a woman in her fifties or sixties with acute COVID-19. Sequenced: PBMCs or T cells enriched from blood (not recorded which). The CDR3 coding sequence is TGCGCCAGCAGCTACACTGGCAGCGTGACGGGGGTAGTGAATGAGCAGTTCTTC. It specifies CASSYTGSVTGVVNEQFF.